A single sample is the source of the 31 T cell receptor beta chains below, sequenced in a study of cytomegalovirus exposure and HLA in healthy donors. The PCR contained 60 Vbeta and 13 Jbeta primers. Assay used: immunoSEQ multiplex PCR; TCRdb lists only in-frame clones, some missing. The sample lists under 130,000 clones, around 77% seen once, with 8.6% in the top ten. What was sequenced was PBMCs. The receptors come from a woman aged 35 to 49 in good health and CMV-seropositive.

The J gene is TRBJ2-1, the V gene TRBV7-9, with D possibly being TRBD1 (6 bases). The CDR3 has 15 residues. The V end was cut by 5 bases, the J end by 2 bases, with 13 bases between. Germline values: CDR1 SEHNR, CDR2 FQNEAQ (reference sequence). The CDR3 DNA follows: TGTGCCAGCAGCCCGAGACAGGTAGCCTACAATGAGCAGTTCTTC. Protein: CASSPRQVAYNEQFF.

This chain connects TRBV7-9 to TRBJ2-5, with D possibly being TRBD2 (7 bases). This CDR3 region has 14 residues. Trimming removed 1 base from V and 7 bases from J, with 13 bases in between. CDR1 and CDR2 from the germline V gene are SEHNR and FQNEAQ (reference sequence). In DNA, the CDR3 is TGTGCCAGCAGCTTAGTTGGGGGGGCTCTGACCCAGTACTTC. It translates to CASSLVGGALTQYF. The whole variable domain, filled in from reference TRBV7-9 and TRBJ2-5, reads DTGVSQNPRHKITKRGQNVTFRCDPISEHNRLYWYRQTLGQGPEFLTYFQNEAQLEKSRLLSDRFSAERPKGSFSTLEIQRTEQGDSAMYLCASSLVGGALTQYFGPGTRLLVL.

In the case of this clone: The germline gene is not matched at one end of the junction; a read error may be the cause. The CDR3 DNA sequence: TGTTCCAGCAGCACGAGAGTCACCGAGCAGTACTTC. Amino acid sequence: CSSSTRVTEQYF. The chain carries TRBV7-9 and TRBJ2-7; unclear D gene. This CDR3 is 12 amino acids long. Germline assignment: CDR1 SEHNR and CDR2 FQNEAQ (reference sequence).

This rearrangement joins TRBV7-2 to TRBJ1-1; D might be TRBD1 (5 bases). Deletions cut 1 base from V and 5 bases from J, with 5 bases between. The CDR3 is made up of 12 amino acids. The germline V gene encodes CDR1 SGHTA and CDR2 FQGNSA. The CDR3 nucleotides are TGTGCCAGCAGCTTAGGGACAACTGAAGCTTTCTTT. Translating it yields CASSLGTTEAFF.

V and J are TRBV7-8 and TRBJ2-1; maybe TRBD1 (6 bases). V dropped 4 bases and J dropped 4 bases, with 11 bases sitting between them. The V gene's germline CDR1 is SGHVS and CDR2 FQNEAQ. The CDR3 has 14 residues. In DNA form, the CDR3 reads TGTGCCAGCAGCTCCGGACAGTTGTACAATGAGCAGTTCTTC. Protein sequence: CASSSGQLYNEQFF.

The chain joins TRBV21-1 to TRBJ2-3; no check of the table's D call, TRBD1, against the DNA was made. TRBV21-1 corresponds to a pseudogene. The CDR3 runs 15 residues. The CDR3 DNA is TGTGCCAGCAGCAAAGCCAGGGGGCGAACAGATACGCAGTATTTT. Translating it yields CASSKARGRTDTQYF.

CDR3 coding DNA: TGTGCCAGCAGCCAACCGGGACAGGGGATAGGAACGACTGAAGCTTTCTTT. Translated: CASSQPGQGIGTTEAFF. The V and J genes are TRBV4-2 and TRBJ1-1; 10 bases agree with TRBD1. The V segment lost 2 bases and the J segment 5 bases; nucleotides outside the gene matches: 11. The CDR3 length is 17 residues. CDR1 is LGHNA and CDR2 is YNFKEQ in the germline V gene.

The J gene is TRBJ2-5, the V gene TRBV5-1, with D possibly being TRBD1 (5 bases). Trimming stripped 6 bases from V and 3 bases from J, with 15 bases between. The CDR3 sequence is 14 residues long. The germline V gene encodes CDR1 SGHRS and CDR2 YFSETQ. CDR3 bases: TGCGCCAGCATGCTCTTTGGGGCGGAAGAGACCCAGTACTTC. The encoded protein is CASMLFGAEETQYF.

The J gene is TRBJ1-1, the V gene TRBV12-5, with D maybe TRBD1 (6 bases). The CDR3 consists of 15 residues. Germline CDR1 reads LGHNT; CDR2 reads FRNRAP. V gave up 3 bases and J gave up 6 bases, with 17 bases separating them. CDR3 residues: CASGLGLGARAEAFF. The CDR3 bases are TGTGCTAGTGGTTTAGGTCTGGGGGCGAGAGCTGAAGCTTTCTTT.

The rearrangement uses TRBV9 and TRBJ1-3, with TRBD1 identical over 8 bases. The CDR3 is 14 residues long. The germline CDR1 and CDR2 sequences are SGDLS and YYNGEE. The J segment lost 4 bases and the V segment lost 0 bases, leaving 0 bases of the junction unmatched. The CDR3 DNA sequence: TGTGCCAGCAGCGTAGGGACAGGGGGAAACACCATATATTTT. This sequence encodes CASSVGTGGNTIYF. Full variable domain (missing parts from reference TRBV9 and TRBJ1-3): DSGVTQTPKHLITATGQRVTLRCSPRSGDLSVYWYQQSLDQGLQFLIQYYNGEERAKGNILERFSAQQFPDLHSELNLSSLELGDSALYFCASSVGTGGNTIYFGEGSWLTVV.

The chain carries TRBV28 and TRBJ1-2; 8 nucleotides agree with TRBD1. V shed 1 base and J 3 bases; nucleotides not matched to a gene: 16. Germline V CDR1 and CDR2: MDHEN, SYDVKM. CDR3 size: 19 residues. CDR3 protein: CASSLYTGKNRGKDYGYTF. As DNA, the CDR3 is TGTGCCAGCAGTTTATACACGGGAAAAAACAGGGGGAAGGACTATGGCTACACCTTC.

The chain links TRBV5-1 to TRBJ1-2, with D tentatively TRBD1 (5 bases). Per germline, CDR1 SGHRS and CDR2 YFSETQ. Trimming removed 5 bases from V and 0 bases from J, with 8 bases in between. This CDR3 comprises 13 residues. This CDR3 is CASRTVANYGYTF. The CDR3 region has the DNA TGCGCCAGCAGGACAGTAGCTAACTATGGCTACACCTTC.

The chain links TRBV7-2 to TRBJ2-1; 13 bases line up with TRBD2. The CDR3 runs 15 residues. Germline CDR1 and CDR2: SGHTA and FQGNSA. V shed 5 bases, J shed 6 bases, and the junction held 4 bases outside the gene matches. CDR3 protein: CASSRTSGRGNEQFF. DNA for the CDR3: TGTGCCAGCAGCCGAACTAGCGGGAGGGGCAATGAGCAGTTCTTC.

The chain has TRBV20-1 and TRBJ1-2, with D unclear. The CDR3 sequence is 10 residues long. Trimming stripped 5 bases from V and 13 bases from J, with 14 bases between. The V gene's germline CDR1 is DFQATT and CDR2 SNEGSKA (reference sequence). This chain's CDR3 is CSALDVRGTF. The CDR3 nucleotides are TGCAGTGCTCTAGATGTACGGGGCACCTTC.

The V and J genes are TRBV25-1 and TRBJ2-5; D perhaps matches TRBD2 (5 bases). CDR3 length: 18 amino acids. Per germline, CDR1 MGHDK and CDR2 SYGVNS. V was clipped by 1 base and J by 7 bases, with 25 bases between them. The chain's CDR3 is CASSELSSSTAGRGTQYF. The DNA of the CDR3 is TGTGCCAGCAGTGAATTAAGCAGCAGTACGGCCGGCCGGGGGACCCAGTACTTC.

The chain uses TRBV28 and TRBJ2-2; 7 nucleotides match TRBD2. V gave up 4 bases and J gave up 5 bases; unmatched junction bases: 13. The CDR3 extends over 17 amino acids. Germline CDR1 reads MDHEN; CDR2 reads SYDVKM. CDR3 sequence: CASSSTLFREGTGELFF. The CDR3 DNA is TGTGCCAGCAGTTCAACCCTATTCAGGGAGGGAACCGGGGAGCTGTTTTTT.

The V call is TRBV6-6, the J call TRBJ1-6, with D unresolved. V was trimmed by 4 bases and J by 0 bases, leaving 10 bases between them. The CDR3 is 16 amino acids. Per the germline V gene, CDR1 is MNHNY and CDR2 is SVGAGI (reference sequence). CDR3 DNA sequence: TGTGCCAGCAGTTCGCAGGCGAGCTCCTATAATTCACCCCTCCACTTT. It specifies CASSSQASSYNSPLHF.

This clone was counted once. The chain employs TRBV11-2 and TRBJ1-1, with no clear D. CDR3 length: 16 residues. V was trimmed by 3 bases and J by 4 bases, leaving 18 bases between them. The germline CDR1 and CDR2 sequences are SGHAT and FQNNGV. The DNA of the CDR3 is TGTGCCAGCAGCTTCTCAACCGCTATCTCTGGCACTGAAGCTTTCTTT. It specifies CASSFSTAISGTEAFF.

The chain recombines TRBV10-3 with TRBJ2-5; TRBD2 agrees at 12 bases. CDR3 size: 16 residues. Trimming at V came to 4 bases and at J to 1 base, leaving 4 bases not matched to a gene. The germline V gene has CDR1 ENHRY and CDR2 SYGVKD. The CDR3 bases are TGTGCCATCAGTGTAGGACTAGCGGGGCTCCAAGAGACCCAGTACTTC. This codes for CAISVGLAGLQETQYF.

The chain links TRBV4-1 to TRBJ2-1; the D gene is possibly TRBD1 (5 bases). The V end was cut by 4 bases, the J end by 4 bases, with 17 bases between. The V gene's germline CDR1 is MGHRA and CDR2 YSYEKL. The CDR3 has 16 amino acids. The CDR3 DNA sequence: TGCGCCAGCAGCCCCCCAGGGCGACTGAGGTACAATGAGCAGTTCTTC. It codes for CASSPPGRLRYNEQFF.

The J gene is TRBJ1-3, the V gene TRBV4-2, with a possible D match to TRBD1 (5 bases). Germline loops: CDR1 LGHNA, CDR2 YNFKEQ. CDR3 length: 15 amino acids. V lost 0 bases and J lost 9, with 15 bases in between. The CDR3 region is CASSQDRGESSTIYF. In nucleotides, the CDR3 is TGTGCCAGCAGCCAAGATCGGGGGGAATCTAGCACCATATATTTT.

The chain uses TRBV9 and TRBJ2-2; TRBD2 matches 10 bases. Germline V gene lookup returns CDR1 SGDLS and CDR2 YYNGEE. This CDR3 comprises 19 residues. J was trimmed by 6 bases and V by 3 bases; bases with no gene match: 17. The CDR3: CASSGPIVLAGAPAGELFF. The CDR3 nucleotides read TGTGCCAGCAGCGGACCAATCGTGCTAGCGGGAGCCCCGGCCGGGGAGCTGTTTTTT.

This sequence joins TRBV27 and TRBJ1-2, with 10 bases fitting TRBD1. From germline, CDR1 is MNHEY and CDR2 SMNVEV (reference sequence). Germline trimming cut 4 bases from V and 4 bases from J; bases unmatched to any gene: 3. This CDR3 has 14 residues. CDR3: CASSSGQGIYGYTF. The CDR3, as DNA: TGTGCCAGCAGTTCGGGACAGGGGATCTATGGCTACACCTTC.

As to this clone: Germline and junction disagree at one end, which may indicate a read error. The V gene is TRBV7-7, the J gene TRBJ2-1; 9 positions match TRBD1. CDR3 size: 16 residues. CDR1 SSHAT and CDR2 FNYEAQ come from the germline V gene (reference sequence). This CDR3 reads CASSSAPGTGKDEQFF. Here the CDR3 DNA reads TGTGCTAGCAGCTCAGCTCCCGGGACAGGGAAGGATGAGCAGTTCTTC.

This chain joins TRBV5-6 and TRBJ1-6, with D possibly matching TRBD1 (6 bases). From germline, CDR1 is SGHDT and CDR2 YYEEEE. V lost 4 bases to trimming and J lost 7 bases, with 6 bases between them. The CDR3 covers 12 residues. CDR3 DNA: TGTGCCAGCAGCAGGGGGAATTCACCCCTCCACTTT. This gives the protein CASSRGNSPLHF. The full variable domain, in which reference TRBV5-6 and TRBJ1-6 provide the parts outside the CDR3, is DAGVTQSPTHLIKTRGQQVTLRCSPKSGHDTVSWYQQALGQGPQFIFQYYEEEERQRGNFPDRFSGHQFPNYSSELNVNALLLGDSALYLCASSRGNSPLHFGNGTRLTVT.

This clone was detected only a few times. The J gene is TRBJ2-6, the V gene TRBV5-6; D unresolved. Between the trimmed V and J ends, which lost 0 bases and 0 bases, there was a span of 4 bases. Germline V gene lookup returns CDR1 SGHDT and CDR2 YYEEEE. The CDR3 length is 15 residues. CDR3 DNA: TGTGCCAGCAGCTTGGGACTCTCTGGGGCCAACGTCCTGACTTTC. It yields the protein CASSLGLSGANVLTF. The full variable domain, its missing parts supplied by reference TRBV5-6 and TRBJ2-6, is DAGVTQSPTHLIKTRGQQVTLRCSPKSGHDTVSWYQQALGQGPQFIFQYYEEEERQRGNFPDRFSGHQFPNYSSELNVNALLLGDSALYLCASSLGLSGANVLTFGAGSRLTVL.

V is TRBV4-1 and J is TRBJ1-1; no reliable D call. This CDR3 has 15 amino acids. Germline lookup yields CDR1 MGHRA and CDR2 YSYEKL. V gave up 2 bases and J gave up 1 base, with 11 bases separating them. The CDR3 protein is CASSQSLFTNTEAFF. DNA for the CDR3: TGCGCCAGCAGCCAATCACTTTTCACGAACACTGAAGCTTTCTTT.

V usage is TRBV23-1 and J usage is TRBJ2-7, with D possibly matching TRBD2 (5 bases). TRBV23-1 is an open reading frame, and its role is uncertain. This CDR3 comprises 16 residues. Trimming removed 7 bases at V and 8 bases at J, with 27 bases between. This CDR3 reads CASNRNPTNPQGKQYF. The CDR3 DNA sequence: TGCGCCAGCAACCGCAACCCGACTAACCCCCAAGGCAAGCAGTACTTC.

The chain employs TRBV5-5 and TRBJ1-5; D is uncertain. V gave up 10 bases and J gave up 2 bases, with 13 bases separating them. There are 13 residues in the CDR3. Germline V CDR1 and CDR2: SGHKS, YYEKEE (reference sequence). The CDR3 DNA follows: TGTGCCTCCGCGGGGAATGGCAATCAGCCCCAGCATTTT. It is translated as CASAGNGNQPQHF.

The chain has TRBV5-8 and TRBJ1-6; 7 nucleotides align to TRBD1. CDR1 SGHTS and CDR2 YDEGEE come from the germline V gene. V shed 7 bases, J shed 3 bases, and the junction held 10 bases outside the gene matches. The length of the CDR3 is 16 residues. CDR3 nucleotide sequence: TGTGCCAGCCCCCCGGACAGGAGTCACTATAATTCACCCCTCCACTTT. This encodes CASPPDRSHYNSPLHF.

This chain links TRBV10-2 with TRBJ2-7; a possible D gene is TRBD1 (6 bases). V lost 0 bases and J 0 bases, leaving 12 bases between the germline ends. This CDR3 spans 16 amino acids. CDR1 is WSHSY, CDR2 SAAADI, per germline. The CDR3 here is CASSESGHRRSYEQYF. CDR3 sequence (DNA): TGCGCCAGCAGTGAGTCGGGACACAGACGCTCCTACGAGCAGTACTTC.